This T cell receptor (beta chain) came from a study of blood T cell repertoires in COVID-19. CDR1 is SQVTM and CDR2 is ANQGSEA in the germline V gene. V lost 6 bases to trimming and J lost 7 bases; unmatched junction nucleotides: 5. The CDR3 extends over 12 amino acids. Everyone who took part was about 18 to 90 years old, and they came from about two dozen US areas. Clones were read by immunoSEQ multiplex PCR, and TCRdb kept only the in-frame ones, dropping some. Among around 300,000 clones listed, just under 90% were seen once. The chain carries TRBV29-1 and TRBJ1-2; 10 bases match TRBD1. This sequence was found in an older woman who had recovered from COVID-19. Source material: PBMCs or T cells enriched from blood (not recorded which). CDR3 coding DNA: TGCAGCGTCGGGACAGGGGTAGGTGGCTACACCTTC. The encoded protein is CSVGTGVGGYTF.